The entry below gives a single T cell receptor (beta chain) sequence along with its context. This specimen belongs to a study of blood T cell repertoires in COVID-19. For the study at large: Samples came from the United States, Italy and Spain, spanning acute and convalescent COVID-19.

In the original workflow: How many nucleated cells were present was estimated from reference gene primer amplification. Method: immunoSEQ multiplex PCR; TCRdb's copy keeps in-frame clones and lacks some. V and J calls and clone size are given by that table; D and trimming were obtained from the DNA. This table has fewer than 350,000 clones, approximately 90% appearing once. Enrollment of patients from Seattle took place during active infection, with longitudinal follow-up. CDR3 length equals 15 residues. Germline values: CDR1 SGHTA, CDR2 FQGNSA. Trimming shortened V by 2 bases and J by 7 bases, and 18 bases separated the two germline ends.

Sequencing input: peripheral blood. The rearrangement joins TRBV7-2 to TRBJ2-7; no definite D call. This clonotype originated in a woman in her 30s with COVID-19, enrolled during active disease. CDR3: CASSLPRRFPDEQYF. CDR3 nucleotides: TGTGCCAGCAGCTTACCCCGCCGGTTCCCTGATGAGCAGTACTTC.